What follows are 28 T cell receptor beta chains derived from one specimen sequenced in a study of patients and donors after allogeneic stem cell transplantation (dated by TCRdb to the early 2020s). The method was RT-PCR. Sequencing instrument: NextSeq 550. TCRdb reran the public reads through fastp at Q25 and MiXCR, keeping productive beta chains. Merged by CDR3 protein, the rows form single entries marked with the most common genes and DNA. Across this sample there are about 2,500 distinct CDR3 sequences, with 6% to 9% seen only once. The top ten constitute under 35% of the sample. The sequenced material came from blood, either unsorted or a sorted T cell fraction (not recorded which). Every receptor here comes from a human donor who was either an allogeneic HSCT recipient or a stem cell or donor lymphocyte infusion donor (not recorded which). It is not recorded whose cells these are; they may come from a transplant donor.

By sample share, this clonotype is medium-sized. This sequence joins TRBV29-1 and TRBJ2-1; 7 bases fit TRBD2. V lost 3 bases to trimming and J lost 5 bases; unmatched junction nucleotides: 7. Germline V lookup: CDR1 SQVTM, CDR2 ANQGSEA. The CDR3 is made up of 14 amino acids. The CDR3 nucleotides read TGCAGCGTTGAGGTAGCTAGCGGCCACAATGAGCAGTTCTTC. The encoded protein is CSVEVASGHNEQFF.

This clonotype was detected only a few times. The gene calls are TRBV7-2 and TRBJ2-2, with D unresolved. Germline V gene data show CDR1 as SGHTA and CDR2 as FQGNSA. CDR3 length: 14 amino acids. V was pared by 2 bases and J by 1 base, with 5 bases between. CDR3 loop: CASSLTLNTGELFF. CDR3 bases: TGTGCCAGCAGCTTAACCCTGAACACCGGGGAGCTGTTTTTT.

The CDR3 is CASRADSLSGNTIYF. The DNA of the CDR3 is TGCGCCAGCCGAGCGGACAGCCTCTCTGGAAACACCATATATTTT. This chain uses TRBV5-1 with TRBJ1-3; tentatively, D is TRBD1 (6 bases). With 7 bases removed from V and 0 bases from J, the gap between germline ends came to 14 bases. Germline V lookup: CDR1 SGHRS, CDR2 YFSETQ. The CDR3 contains 15 residues.

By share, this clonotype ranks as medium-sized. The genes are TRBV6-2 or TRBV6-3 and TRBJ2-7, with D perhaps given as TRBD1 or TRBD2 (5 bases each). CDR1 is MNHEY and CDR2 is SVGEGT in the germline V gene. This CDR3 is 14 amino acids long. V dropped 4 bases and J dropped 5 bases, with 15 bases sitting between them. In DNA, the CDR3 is TGTGCCAGCAGTTTCAGGGCCCTCGGGAACGAGCAGTACTTC. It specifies CASSFRALGNEQYF.

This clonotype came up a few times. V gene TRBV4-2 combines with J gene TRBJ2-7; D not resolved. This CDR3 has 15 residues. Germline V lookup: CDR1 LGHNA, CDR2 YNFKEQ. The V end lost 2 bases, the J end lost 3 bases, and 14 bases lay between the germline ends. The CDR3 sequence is CASSQPGDSGYEQYF. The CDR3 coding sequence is TGTGCCAGCAGCCAACCTGGGGATTCGGGCTACGAGCAGTACTTC.

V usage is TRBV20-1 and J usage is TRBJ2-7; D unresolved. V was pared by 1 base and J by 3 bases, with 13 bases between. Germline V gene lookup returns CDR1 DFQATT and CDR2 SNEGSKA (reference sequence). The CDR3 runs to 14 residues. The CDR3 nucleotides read TGCAGTGCTAGAGTCCCAGCCTCGGGCTACGAGCAGTACTTC. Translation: CSARVPASGYEQYF.

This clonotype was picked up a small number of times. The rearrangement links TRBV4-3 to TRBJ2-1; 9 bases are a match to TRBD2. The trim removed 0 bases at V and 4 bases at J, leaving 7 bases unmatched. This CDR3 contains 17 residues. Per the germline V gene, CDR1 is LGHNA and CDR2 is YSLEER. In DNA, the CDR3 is TGCGCCAGCAGCCAAGATTTGAGGACTAGCGTTTACAATGAGCAGTTCTTC. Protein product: CASSQDLRTSVYNEQFF.

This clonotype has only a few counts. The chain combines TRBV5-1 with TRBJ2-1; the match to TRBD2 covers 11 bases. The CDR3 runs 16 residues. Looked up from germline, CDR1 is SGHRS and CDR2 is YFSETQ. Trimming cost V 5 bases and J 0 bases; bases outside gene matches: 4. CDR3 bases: TGCGCCAGCAGACCCACTAGCGGGAGCTCCTACAATGAGCAGTTCTTC. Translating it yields CASRPTSGSSYNEQFF.

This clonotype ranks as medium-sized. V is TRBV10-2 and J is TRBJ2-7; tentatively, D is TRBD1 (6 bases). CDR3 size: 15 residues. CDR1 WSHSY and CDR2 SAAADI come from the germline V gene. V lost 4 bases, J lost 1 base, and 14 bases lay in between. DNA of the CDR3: TGCGCCAGCAGTGTAAGGCAGGGGTTGTCCTACGAGCAGTACTTC. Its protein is CASSVRQGLSYEQYF.

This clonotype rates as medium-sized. The CDR3 spells CASSFDRGRYEQYF. The CDR3 DNA is TGTGCCAGCAGCTTCGACAGGGGGCGATACGAGCAGTACTTC. The genes are TRBV11-2 and TRBJ2-7; 10 bases map to TRBD1. The ends lost 3 bases at V and 4 bases at J; junction bases unmatched: 3. The CDR3 covers 14 residues. Per the germline V gene, CDR1 is SGHAT and CDR2 is FQNNGV.

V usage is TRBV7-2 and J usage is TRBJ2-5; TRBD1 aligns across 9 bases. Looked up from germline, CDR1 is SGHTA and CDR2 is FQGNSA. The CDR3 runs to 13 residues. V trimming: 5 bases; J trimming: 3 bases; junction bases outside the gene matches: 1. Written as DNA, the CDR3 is TGTGCCAGCAGCCGGGACAGGGAAGAGACCCAGTACTTC. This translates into CASSRDREETQYF.

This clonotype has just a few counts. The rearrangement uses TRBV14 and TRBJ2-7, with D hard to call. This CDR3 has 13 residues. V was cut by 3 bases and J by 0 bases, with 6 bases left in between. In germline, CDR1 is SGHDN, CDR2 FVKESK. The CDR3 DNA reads TGTGCCAGCAGCCACGGTAACTCCTACGAGCAGTACTTC. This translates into CASSHGNSYEQYF.

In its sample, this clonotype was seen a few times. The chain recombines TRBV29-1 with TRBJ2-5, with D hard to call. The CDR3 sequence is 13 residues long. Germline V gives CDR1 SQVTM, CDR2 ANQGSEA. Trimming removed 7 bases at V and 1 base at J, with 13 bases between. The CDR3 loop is CSGEDPIQETQYF. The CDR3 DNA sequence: TGCAGCGGTGAGGATCCAATCCAAGAGACCCAGTACTTC. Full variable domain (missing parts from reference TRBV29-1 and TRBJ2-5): SAVISQKPSRDICQRGTSLTIQCQVDSQVTMMFWYRQQPGQSLTLIATANQGSEATYESGFVIDKFPISRPNLTFSTLTVSNMSPEDSSIYLCSGEDPIQETQYFGPGTRLLVL.

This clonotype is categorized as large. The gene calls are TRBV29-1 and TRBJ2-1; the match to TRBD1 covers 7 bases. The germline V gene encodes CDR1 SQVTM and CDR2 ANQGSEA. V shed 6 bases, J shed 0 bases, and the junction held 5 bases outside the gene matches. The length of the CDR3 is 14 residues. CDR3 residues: CSVERDSSYNEQFF. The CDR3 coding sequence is TGCAGCGTCGAGAGGGACAGCTCCTACAATGAGCAGTTCTTC.

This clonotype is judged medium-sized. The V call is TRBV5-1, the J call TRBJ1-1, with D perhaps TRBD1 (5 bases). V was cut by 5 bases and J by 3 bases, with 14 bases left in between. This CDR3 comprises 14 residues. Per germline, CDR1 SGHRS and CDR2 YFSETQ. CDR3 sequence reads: CASSTQGADTEAFF. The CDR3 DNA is TGCGCCAGCAGTACCCAGGGTGCGGACACTGAAGCTTTCTTT.

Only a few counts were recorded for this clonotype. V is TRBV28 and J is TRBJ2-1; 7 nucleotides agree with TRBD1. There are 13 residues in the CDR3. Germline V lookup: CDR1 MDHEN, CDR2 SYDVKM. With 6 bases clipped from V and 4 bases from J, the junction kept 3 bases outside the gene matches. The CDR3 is CASRGQSYNEQFF. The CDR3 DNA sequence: TGTGCCAGCAGGGGACAGTCATACAATGAGCAGTTCTTC.

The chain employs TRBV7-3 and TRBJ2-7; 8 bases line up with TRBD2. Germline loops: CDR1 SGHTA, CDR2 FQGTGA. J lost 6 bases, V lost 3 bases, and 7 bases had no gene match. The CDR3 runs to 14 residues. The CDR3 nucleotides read TGTGCCAGCAGCTTCACAGCGGGAGACGGCGAGCAGTACTTC. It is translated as CASSFTAGDGEQYF.

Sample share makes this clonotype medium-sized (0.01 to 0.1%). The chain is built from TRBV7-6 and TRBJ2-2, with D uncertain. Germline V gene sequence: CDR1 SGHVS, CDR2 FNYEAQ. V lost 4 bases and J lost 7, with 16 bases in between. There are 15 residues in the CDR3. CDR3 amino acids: CASSYRADRIGELFF. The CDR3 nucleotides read TGTGCCAGCAGCTATCGGGCCGATAGGATCGGGGAGCTGTTTTTT.

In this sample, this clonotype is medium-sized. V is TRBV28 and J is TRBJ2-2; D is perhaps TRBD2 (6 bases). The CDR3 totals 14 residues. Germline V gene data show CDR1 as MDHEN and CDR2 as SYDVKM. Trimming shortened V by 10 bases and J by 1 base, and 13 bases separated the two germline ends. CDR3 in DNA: TGTGCCACCGGGACTCCACGGAACACCGGGGAGCTGTTTTTT. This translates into CATGTPRNTGELFF.

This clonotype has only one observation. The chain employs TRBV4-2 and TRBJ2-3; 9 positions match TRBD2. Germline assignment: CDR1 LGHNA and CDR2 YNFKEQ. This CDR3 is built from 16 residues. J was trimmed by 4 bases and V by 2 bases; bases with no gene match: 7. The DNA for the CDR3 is TGTGCCAGCAGCCAAAAGGCTAGCGGGAACGCAGATACGCAGTATTTT. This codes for CASSQKASGNADTQYF.

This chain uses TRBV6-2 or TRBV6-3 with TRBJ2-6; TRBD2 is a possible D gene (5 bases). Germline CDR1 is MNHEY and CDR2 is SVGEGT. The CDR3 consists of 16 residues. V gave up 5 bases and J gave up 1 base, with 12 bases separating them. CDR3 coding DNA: TGTGCCAGCAGTCCCAGCGGTGGGTCTGGGGCCAACGTCCTGACTTTC. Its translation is CASSPSGGSGANVLTF.

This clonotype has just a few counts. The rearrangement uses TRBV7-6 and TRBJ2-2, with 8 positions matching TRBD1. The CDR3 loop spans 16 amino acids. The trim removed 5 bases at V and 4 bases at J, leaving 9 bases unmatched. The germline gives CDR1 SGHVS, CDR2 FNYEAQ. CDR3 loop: CASSQPGGQGTGELFF. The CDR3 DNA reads TGTGCCAGCAGCCAACCCGGAGGACAGGGCACCGGGGAGCTGTTTTTT.

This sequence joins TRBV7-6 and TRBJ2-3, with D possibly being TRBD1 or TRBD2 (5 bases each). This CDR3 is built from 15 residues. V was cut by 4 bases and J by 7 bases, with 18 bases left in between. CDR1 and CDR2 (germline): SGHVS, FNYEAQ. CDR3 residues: CASSYGTGTSNTQYF. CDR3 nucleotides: TGTGCCAGCAGCTATGGCACCGGGACCAGCAATACGCAGTATTTT.

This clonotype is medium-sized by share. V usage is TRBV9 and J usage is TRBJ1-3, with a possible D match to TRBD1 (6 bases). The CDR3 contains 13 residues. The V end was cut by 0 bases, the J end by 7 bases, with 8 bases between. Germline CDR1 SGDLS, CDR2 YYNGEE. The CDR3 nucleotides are TGTGCCAGCAGCGTAGAAGGGGGGAACACCATATATTTT. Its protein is CASSVEGGNTIYF.

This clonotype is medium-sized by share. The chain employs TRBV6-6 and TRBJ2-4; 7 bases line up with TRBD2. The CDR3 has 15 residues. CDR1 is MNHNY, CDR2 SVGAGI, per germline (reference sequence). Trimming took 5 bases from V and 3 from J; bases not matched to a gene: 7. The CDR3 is CASSPEWEGKNIQYF. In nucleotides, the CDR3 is TGTGCCAGCAGTCCGGAGTGGGAGGGCAAAAACATTCAGTACTTC.

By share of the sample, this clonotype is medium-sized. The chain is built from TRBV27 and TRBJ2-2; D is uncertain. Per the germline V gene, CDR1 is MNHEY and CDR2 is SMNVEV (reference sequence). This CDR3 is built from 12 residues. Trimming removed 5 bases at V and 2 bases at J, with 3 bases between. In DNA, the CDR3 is TGTGCCAGCAGTACCAACACCGGGGAGCTGTTTTTT. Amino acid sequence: CASSTNTGELFF.

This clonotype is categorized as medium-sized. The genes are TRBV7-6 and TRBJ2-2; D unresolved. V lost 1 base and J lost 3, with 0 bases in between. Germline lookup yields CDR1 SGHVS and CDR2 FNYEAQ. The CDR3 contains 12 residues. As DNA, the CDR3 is TGTGCCAGCAGCTTAGACACCGGGGAGCTGTTTTTT. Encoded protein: CASSLDTGELFF.

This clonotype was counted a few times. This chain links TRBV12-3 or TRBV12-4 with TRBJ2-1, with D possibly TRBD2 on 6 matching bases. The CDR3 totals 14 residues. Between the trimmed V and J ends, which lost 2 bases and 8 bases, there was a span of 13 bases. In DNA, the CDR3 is TGTGCCAGCAGTTTATGGTCGGGAGAGGATGAGCAGTTCTTC. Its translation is CASSLWSGEDEQFF.